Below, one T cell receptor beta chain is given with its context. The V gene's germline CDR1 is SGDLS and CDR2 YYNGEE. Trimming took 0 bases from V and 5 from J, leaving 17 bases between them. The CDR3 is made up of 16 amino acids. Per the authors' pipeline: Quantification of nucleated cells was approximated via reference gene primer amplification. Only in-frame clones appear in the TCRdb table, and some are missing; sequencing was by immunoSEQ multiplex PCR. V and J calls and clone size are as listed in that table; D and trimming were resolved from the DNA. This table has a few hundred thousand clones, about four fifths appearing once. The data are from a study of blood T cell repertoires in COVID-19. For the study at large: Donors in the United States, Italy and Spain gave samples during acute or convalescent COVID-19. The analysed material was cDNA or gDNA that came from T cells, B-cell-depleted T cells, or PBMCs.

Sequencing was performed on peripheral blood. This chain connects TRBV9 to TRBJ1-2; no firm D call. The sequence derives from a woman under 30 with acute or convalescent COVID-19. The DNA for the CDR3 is TGTGCCAGCAGCGTAGGCGAACCGACAATTCTTTATGGCTACACCTTC. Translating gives CASSVGEPTILYGYTF.